Following are 24 T cell receptor beta chains from one sample sequenced in a study of Ad26.COV2.S vaccination and SARS-CoV-2 variants listed by TCRdb under 2021. Preparation of the library involved the immunoSEQ multiplex PCR assay. Imported from immuneACCESS, the table was reduced by TCRdb to in-frame sequences with V and J called. These copies leave out some clones; in studies compared against another copy, an unresolved V gene accounts for under half, and the cause of the remainder is not known. The sample includes 350,000 to 450,000 clones, with around 92% observed a single time. The top ten hold around 4.2% of the sample. Explained via the paper, the time point label denotes: individuals recovered from natural SARS-CoV-2 infection. Material: peripheral blood, obtained after recovery from COVID-19. These receptors came from a human donor who had recovered from COVID-19.

The CDR3 DNA sequence: TGTGCCAGCAGTACCTGGACAGACATGAACACTGAAGCTTTCTTT. Its translation is CASSTWTDMNTEAFF. J is TRBJ1-1 and V is TRBV6-5; weak D call: TRBD1 (6 bases). Germline CDR1 and CDR2: MNHEY and SVGAGI. This CDR3 has 15 amino acids. V lost 5 bases, J lost 0 bases, and 13 bases lay in between.

This chain connects TRBV7-8 to TRBJ1-2; D is ambiguous. Per germline, CDR1 SGHVS and CDR2 FQNEAQ. The CDR3 runs to 13 residues. V shed 5 bases and J shed 4 bases, with 11 bases lying between them. CDR3 residues: CASSPARAYGYTF. Written as DNA, the CDR3 is TGTGCCAGCAGCCCCGCCCGGGCCTATGGCTACACCTTC.

J is TRBJ1-5 and V is TRBV2; the D gene is possibly TRBD1 (5 bases). Trimming shortened V by 4 bases and J by 7 bases, and 20 bases separated the two germline ends. CDR3 length: 16 residues. The germline gives CDR1 SNHLY, CDR2 FYNNEI. The CDR3 here is CASSGGGREFSQPQHF. In nucleotides, the CDR3 is TGTGCCAGCAGTGGTGGGGGGAGGGAATTTTCACAGCCCCAGCATTTT.

The CDR3 loop is CASSSATSARDTQYF. In DNA, the CDR3 is TGTGCCAGCAGCTCTGCCACCTCTGCCCGAGATACGCAGTATTTT. The chain uses TRBV7-2 and TRBJ2-3, with D unclear. Between the trimmed V and J ends, which lost 4 bases and 5 bases, there was a span of 16 bases. The germline V gene encodes CDR1 SGHTA and CDR2 FQGNSA. The CDR3 sequence is 15 residues long.

The genes are TRBV2 and TRBJ1-5; the D gene is possibly TRBD1 (5 bases). V shed 1 base and J shed 11 bases, with 18 bases lying between them. Germline CDR1 SNHLY, CDR2 FYNNEI. The CDR3 length is 15 residues. The CDR3 loop is CASSEGQGALSAQHF. In nucleotides, the CDR3 is TGTGCCAGCAGTGAAGGGCAGGGAGCCCTGTCGGCCCAGCATTTT.

The rearrangement uses TRBV6-1 and TRBJ1-5; D gene ambiguous. In germline, CDR1 is MNHNS, CDR2 SASEGT. The CDR3 spans 17 residues. Deletions cut 0 bases from V and 1 base from J, with 13 bases between. CDR3 loop: CASSEALNTISNQPQHF. The CDR3 nucleotides are TGTGCCAGCAGTGAAGCGTTGAACACGATAAGCAATCAGCCCCAGCATTTT.

The gene calls are TRBV2 and TRBJ1-4; 7 nucleotides agree with TRBD1. CDR3 length: 15 residues. CDR1 and CDR2 from the germline V gene are SNHLY and FYNNEI. Trimming took 6 bases from V and 8 from J; bases not matched to a gene: 12. CDR3 bases: TGTGCCAGCAGAGAAAACAGGGGAGGATCCGAAAAACTGTTTTTT. It yields the protein CASRENRGGSEKLFF.

This rearrangement joins TRBV19 to TRBJ1-2; possibly TRBD1 for D (5 bases). The CDR3 spans 14 residues. Trimming cost V 7 bases and J 3 bases, with 15 bases left between them. From germline, CDR1 is LNHDA and CDR2 SQIVND (reference sequence). CDR3 sequence reads: CASTTGGVDYGYTF. CDR3 DNA: TGTGCCAGTACCACCGGGGGAGTTGACTATGGCTACACCTTC.

The chain is built from TRBV27 and TRBJ1-2, with D maybe TRBD1 (5 bases). Germline V gene data show CDR1 as MNHEY and CDR2 as SMNVEV (reference sequence). V was shortened by 3 bases and J by 6 bases, with 11 bases between the two germline ends. The CDR3 is 13 amino acids. The CDR3 reads CASSLPGQDGYTF. CDR3 bases: TGTGCCAGCAGTTTGCCAGGGCAAGATGGCTACACCTTC.

The chain is built from TRBV29-1 and TRBJ2-7; TRBD2 might be the D (5 bases). Germline V lookup: CDR1 SQVTM, CDR2 ANQGSEA. The CDR3 loop spans 12 amino acids. Deletions cut 7 bases from V and 0 bases from J, with 10 bases between. The CDR3 DNA sequence: TGCAGCGCCCGGGGTGACTCCTACGAGCAGTACTTC. Translation gives CSARGDSYEQYF.

This chain joins TRBV6-5 and TRBJ2-3; 11 bases are shared with TRBD2. V lost 10 bases and J lost 8; bases outside the gene matches: 14. Germline CDR1 and CDR2: MNHEY and SVGAGI. The CDR3 contains 15 residues. For the CDR3, the DNA is TGTGCCACCAGCTCCCTAGCGGGGGGCCCAGGTACGCAGTATTTT. Its translation is CATSSLAGGPGTQYF.

DNA for the CDR3: TGTGCCAGCAGTCGGGGGGCTATGAAGGAGGTAGAGACCCAGTACTTC. Encoded protein: CASSRGAMKEVETQYF. This sequence joins TRBV27 and TRBJ2-5; a weak D match, TRBD2 (7 bases). The CDR3 consists of 16 residues. The V end lost 5 bases, the J end lost 4 bases, and 20 bases lay between the germline ends. Germline CDR1 MNHEY, CDR2 SMNVEV (reference sequence).

The rearrangement joins TRBV11-2 to TRBJ1-2; D gene unclear. V gave up 9 bases and J gave up 5 bases, with 13 bases separating them. The CDR3 is 12 amino acids. Germline CDR1 SGHAT, CDR2 FQNNGV. The chain's CDR3 is CASFTGSYGYTF. DNA for the CDR3: TGTGCCAGTTTTACGGGGTCTTATGGCTACACCTTC.

The J gene is TRBJ2-1, the V gene TRBV7-6; D remains ambiguous. With 1 base removed from V and 2 bases from J, the gap between germline ends came to 9 bases. The CDR3 contains 15 residues. Germline CDR1 SGHVS, CDR2 FNYEAQ. CDR3 sequence: CASSLGAATYNEQFF. DNA of the CDR3: TGTGCCAGCAGCTTAGGGGCAGCCACCTACAATGAGCAGTTCTTC.

This clone is a singleton in its sample. The chain recombines TRBV27 with TRBJ1-2; D possibly corresponds to TRBD1 (5 bases). Germline-derived CDR1 and CDR2 are MNHEY and SMNVEV (reference sequence). The CDR3 is made up of 12 amino acids. The V gene lost 8 bases and the J gene lost 2 bases, with 9 bases spanning the gap. CDR3 loop: CASLDKNYGYTF. In DNA, the CDR3 is TGTGCCAGCCTGGACAAGAACTATGGCTACACCTTC.

The rearrangement links TRBV4-2 to TRBJ1-1; 7 bases map to TRBD1. The CDR3 length is 14 residues. CDR1 and CDR2 from the germline V gene are LGHNA and YNFKEQ. With 3 bases clipped from V and 7 bases from J, the junction kept 8 bases outside the gene matches. For the CDR3, the DNA is TGTGCCAGCAGCCAGGGACAGCATCGGCTTGAAGCTTTCTTT. Encoded protein: CASSQGQHRLEAFF.

In DNA, the CDR3 is TGTGCCAGCAGTTTAACAGGGGAGCCCCAGCATTTT. Protein sequence: CASSLTGEPQHF. V gene TRBV27 combines with J gene TRBJ1-5; 7 nucleotides match TRBD1. CDR3 length equals 12 residues. Germline-derived CDR1 and CDR2 are MNHEY and SMNVEV (reference sequence). The junction had 0 bases not matched to a gene; V was cut back by 2 bases and J by 8 bases.

In its sample, this clone was seen once. V and J are TRBV3-1 (or the pseudogene TRBV3-2) and TRBJ2-7; either TRBD1 or TRBD2 may fit D (5 bases each). Germline loops: CDR1 LGHDT, CDR2 YNNKEL (reference sequence). The CDR3 runs to 14 residues. V gave up 0 bases and J gave up 3 bases, with 9 bases separating them. This chain's CDR3 is CASSQEWGYYEQYF. The CDR3 DNA is TGTGCCAGCAGCCAAGAGTGGGGGTACTACGAGCAGTACTTC.

The rearrangement joins TRBV7-2 to TRBJ1-2; 7 bases are a match to TRBD1. Germline CDR1 and CDR2: SGHTA and FQGNSA. J was trimmed by 6 bases and V by 4 bases; bases with no gene match: 8. The CDR3 consists of 14 residues. The CDR3 bases are TGTGCCAGCAGCTATGACGGACAGGAGGATGGCTACACCTTC. Translating it yields CASSYDGQEDGYTF.

The V call is TRBV6-5, the J call TRBJ1-4, with D uncertain. The CDR3 is made up of 13 amino acids. V dropped 1 base and J dropped 10 bases, with 10 bases sitting between them. Germline assignment: CDR1 MNHEY and CDR2 SVGAGI. The CDR3 nucleotides are TGTGCCAGCAGTTACTACGGCGCTGGAAAACTGTTTTTT. This encodes CASSYYGAGKLFF.

The J gene is TRBJ2-7, the V gene TRBV7-9, with 8 positions matching TRBD1. The CDR3 contains 13 residues. Trimming removed 5 bases from V and 1 base from J; junction bases left unmatched: 1. Germline V lookup: CDR1 SEHNR, CDR2 FQNEAQ (reference sequence). The CDR3 coding sequence is TGTGCCAGCAGCCGGGACAGGTCCTACGAGCAGTACTTC. This translates into CASSRDRSYEQYF.

The chain joins TRBV29-1 to TRBJ2-3; D gene ambiguous. Germline V lookup: CDR1 SQVTM, CDR2 ANQGSEA. The V and J ends lost 4 bases and 2 bases respectively, with 10 bases between them. The CDR3 extends over 13 amino acids. CDR3 DNA sequence: TGCAGCGTTGTTGTTAAGTACACAGATACGCAGTATTTT. Protein product: CSVVVKYTDTQYF.

The chain joins TRBV6-5 to TRBJ1-5; TRBD1 is a possible D gene (6 bases). The CDR3 extends over 13 amino acids. Germline loops: CDR1 MNHEY, CDR2 SVGAGI. V lost 5 bases and J lost 7, with 12 bases in between. CDR3: CASSPGTRQPQHF. For the CDR3, the DNA is TGTGCCAGCAGTCCCGGGACAAGACAGCCCCAGCATTTT.

In this sample, this clone turned up once. The CDR3 DNA follows: TGCGCCAGCAGGACAGTTTTCCTGAACACTGAAGCTTTCTTT. This gives the protein CASRTVFLNTEAFF. The chain is built from TRBV4-1 and TRBJ1-1; D is perhaps TRBD1 (5 bases). CDR1 is MGHRA, CDR2 YSYEKL, per germline. CDR3 size: 14 residues. Trimming left V 6 bases short and J 0 bases short, with 11 bases between.